Shown below are 29 T cell receptor beta chains from a single sample sequenced in a study of regulatory T cells in long-lasting Graves disease. Indicated time point: newly diagnosed GD, antithyroid drugs for less than 3 months. Generation of the TCR library employed RNA extracted from PBMCs. TCR beta libraries were built with iRepertoire HTBI primers and Arm-PCR of CDR3 regions. TCRdb recomputed calls from the multiplex PCR reads with MiXCR, one row per CDR3 protein. The table lists 440,000 or so distinct CDR3 sequences, about 15% of them singletons, with 15% to 20% in the top ten. These same data were also listed under a study on T cells in Graves' hyperthyroidism and ophthalmopathy.

The sample was peripheral blood mononuclear cells (PBMCs), taken at new diagnosis, from a patient treated with antithyroid drugs. The receptors were sampled from a woman younger than 45 with Graves disease.

This clonotype was seen many times. This chain joins TRBV11-2 and TRBJ1-4; a weak D match, TRBD1 (5 bases). The CDR3 loop spans 16 amino acids. CDR1 is SGHAT, CDR2 FQNNGV, per germline. With 3 bases removed from V and 4 bases from J, the gap between germline ends came to 15 bases. The CDR3 protein is CASSLSPRQLNEKLFF. The CDR3 coding sequence is TGTGCCAGCAGCTTGAGCCCCAGACAGCTTAATGAAAAACTGTTTTTT.

This clonotype has a handful of counts. This chain uses TRBV30 with TRBJ1-4, with D uncertain. Germline CDR1 is GTSNPN and CDR2 is SVGIG (reference sequence). The CDR3 is 10 residues long. The V and J ends lost 5 bases and 5 bases respectively, with 3 bases between them. CDR3 amino acids: CAWANEKLFF. In nucleotides, the CDR3 is TGTGCCTGGGCGAATGAAAAACTGTTTTTT.

This clonotype was found many times. V usage is TRBV2 and J usage is TRBJ2-1, with 9 bases fitting TRBD2. The germline V gene has CDR1 SNHLY and CDR2 FYNNEI. This CDR3 contains 15 residues. Trimming took 3 bases from V and 8 from J; bases not matched to a gene: 8. The CDR3 loop is CASSELSGSWYEQFF. Written as DNA, the CDR3 is TGTGCCAGCAGTGAGCTTAGCGGGAGCTGGTATGAGCAGTTCTTC.

This clonotype came up many times. The chain links TRBV28 to TRBJ2-6; D unresolved. V was pared by 5 bases and J by 0 bases, with 8 bases between. There are 15 residues in the CDR3. The germline gives CDR1 MDHEN, CDR2 SYDVKM. CDR3 DNA sequence: TGTGCCAGCAGTATGGGAATCTCTGGGGCCAACGTCCTGACTTTC. This sequence encodes CASSMGISGANVLTF.

This clonotype was found a few times. The chain links TRBV7-9 to TRBJ2-5; tentatively, D is TRBD2 (7 bases). The CDR3 totals 17 residues. Trimming took 0 bases from V and 0 from J, leaving 14 bases between them. Per germline, CDR1 SEHNR and CDR2 FQNEAQ (reference sequence). CDR3 protein: CASSLAGASGHQETQYF. DNA for the CDR3: TGTGCCAGCAGCTTAGCGGGGGCTAGCGGTCACCAAGAGACCCAGTACTTC.

This clonotype was detected ten times or more. V is TRBV10-3 and J is TRBJ1-4; 8 nucleotides align to TRBD1. The germline CDR1 and CDR2 sequences are ENHRY and SYGVKD. The ends lost 10 bases at V and 3 bases at J; junction bases unmatched: 7. This CDR3 spans 14 amino acids. The CDR3 is CATRPGQANEKLFF. CDR3 nucleotide sequence: TGTGCCACTCGACCGGGACAGGCTAATGAAAAACTGTTTTTT.

V is TRBV11-3 and J is TRBJ2-1, with 9 positions matching TRBD2. V was pared by 0 bases and J by 10 bases, with 19 bases of the junction left unmatched. CDR1 is SGHNT and CDR2 is YENEEA in the germline V gene. The CDR3 is 19 residues long. The DNA of the CDR3 is TGTGCCAGCAGCTTAGATGCGGGTGATGCGGGAGGGCCCAATAGCGAGCAGTTCTTC. Its translation: CASSLDAGDAGGPNSEQFF.

This clonotype has a count of ten or more. V is TRBV18 and J is TRBJ2-1; 11 nucleotides align to TRBD2. CDR3 length: 15 residues. Germline CDR1 reads KGHSH; CDR2 reads LQKENI. Trimming at V came to 3 bases and at J to 9 bases, leaving 7 bases not matched to a gene. CDR3 in DNA: TGTGCCAGCTCACCCAAACTAGCGGGAGATCCTGAGCAGTTCTTC. Its protein is CASSPKLAGDPEQFF. Combining the CDR3 with reference TRBV18 and TRBJ2-1 gives the whole variable domain NAGVMQNPRHLVRRRGQEARLRCSPMKGHSHVYWYRQLPEEGLKFMVYLQKENIIDESGMPKERFSAEFPKEGPSILRIQQVVRGDSAAYFCASSPKLAGDPEQFFGPGTRLTVL.

In this sample, this clonotype turned up a few times. This chain connects TRBV7-9 to TRBJ2-7, with 14 bases that match TRBD2. The CDR3 has 16 amino acids. V was clipped by 3 bases and J by 7 bases; unmatched bases: 8. Germline V lookup: CDR1 SEHNR, CDR2 FQNEAQ (reference sequence). The CDR3 sequence: CASSLAGTSGSGEQYF. The CDR3 DNA follows: TGTGCCAGCAGCTTGGCCGGGACTAGCGGGAGTGGTGAGCAGTACTTC.

Many counts were recorded for this clonotype. V and J are TRBV3-1 and TRBJ1-2; TRBD1 matches 7 bases. The CDR3 runs to 13 residues. Germline CDR1 is LGHDT and CDR2 is YNNKEL (reference sequence). V was clipped by 6 bases and J by 4 bases; unmatched bases: 5. In DNA form, the CDR3 reads TGTGCCAGCAGGAAGACAGGGCGCTATGGCTACACCTTC. Translated: CASRKTGRYGYTF. Filled out from reference TRBV3-1 and TRBJ1-2, the complete variable domain reads DTAVSQTPKYLVTQMGNDKSIKCEQNLGHDTMYWYKQDSKKFLKIMFSYNNKELIINETVPNRFSPKSPDKAHLNLHINSLELGDSAVYFCASRKTGRYGYTFGSGTRLTVV.

This clonotype was seen repeatedly, ten times or more. This sequence joins TRBV15 and TRBJ1-3; TRBD1 might be the D (5 bases). The length of the CDR3 is 17 residues. V lost 2 bases and J 7 bases, leaving 21 bases between the germline ends. The germline CDR1 and CDR2 sequences are LNHNV and YYDKDF (reference sequence). CDR3 region: CATSRSAGGTQGNTIYF. CDR3 sequence (DNA): TGTGCCACCAGCAGATCCGCCGGCGGGACCCAAGGGAACACCATATATTTT.

The gene calls are TRBV5-1 and TRBJ2-1; 10 bases align to TRBD1. The DNA end is more similar to TRBJ2-5, so the J call may be wrong. This CDR3 is built from 17 residues. Germline V CDR1 and CDR2: SGHRS, YFSETQ. The CDR3 DNA reads as TGCGCCAGCAGCTTGGGACTTAGGGACAGGGGAGGAGAGACCCAGTACTTC. Its protein is CASSLGLRDRGGETQYF.

Comment on this clonotype: Sequence at one end of the junction differs from germline and may be a read error. The chain is built from TRBV11-3 and TRBJ2-7; a weak D match, TRBD2 (6 bases). CDR1 SGHNT and CDR2 YENEEA come from the germline V gene. CDR3 size: 15 residues. The CDR3 sequence: CASSVEEGGPYEQYF. CDR3 nucleotides: TGTGCCAGCAGCGTAGAGGAGGGAGGCCCCTACGAGCAGTACTTC.

This clonotype came up once. This rearrangement joins TRBV12-3 or TRBV12-4 to TRBJ2-7; 10 positions agree with TRBD2. J lost 4 bases, V lost 6 bases, and 6 bases had no gene match. CDR3 length: 14 residues. CDR3 nucleotides: TGTGCCAGCAGCCATCGACTAGCGGGTTACGAGCAGTACTTC. It encodes CASSHRLAGYEQYF.

This clonotype was found a few times. The chain employs TRBV20-1 and TRBJ2-3; TRBD1 agrees at 7 bases. The CDR3 contains 14 residues. The V and J ends lost 4 bases and 7 bases, in that order; junction bases with no gene match: 11. Germline assignment: CDR1 DFQATT and CDR2 SNEGSKA (reference sequence). The chain's CDR3 is CSATYAIQGNTQYF. The CDR3 DNA sequence: TGCAGTGCTACCTACGCGATACAGGGGAATACGCAGTATTTT.

The chain employs TRBV4-1 and TRBJ2-2; D not certain. Trimming left V 0 bases short and J 9 bases short, with 5 bases between. Germline CDR1 and CDR2: MGHRA and YSYEKL. The CDR3 contains 12 residues. CDR3 bases: TGCGCCAGCAGCCAAGATGCGTGGGAGCTGTTTTTT. Translated, it gives CASSQDAWELFF.

Only a few counts were recorded for this clonotype. The rearrangement joins TRBV19 to TRBJ2-1; D gene uncertain. Germline V CDR1 and CDR2: LNHDA, SQIVND (reference sequence). The CDR3 spans 11 residues. The V end was cut by 4 bases, the J end by 11 bases, with 9 bases between. CDR3 protein: CASSTASQQFF. Written as DNA, the CDR3 is TGTGCCAGTAGTACAGCGAGCCAGCAGTTCTTC.

This clonotype was recorded many times. This chain connects TRBV20-1 to TRBJ1-2; 9 bases are shared with TRBD1. V lost 4 bases and J lost 5; bases outside the gene matches: 14. CDR3 size: 16 residues. Germline V gene data show CDR1 as DFQATT and CDR2 as SNEGSKA (reference sequence). CDR3 bases: TGCAGTGCTATTGCCGGGACAGGGACCCGGGGTTATGGCTACACCTTC. Protein: CSAIAGTGTRGYGYTF.

Only a few counts were recorded for this clonotype. V usage is TRBV6-2 or TRBV6-3 and J usage is TRBJ2-6, with a weak D call TRBD1 (6 bases). Germline V gene lookup returns CDR1 MNHEY and CDR2 SVGEGT. V lost 0 bases and J 1 base, leaving 19 bases between the germline ends. The CDR3 is 20 residues long. CDR3 residues: CASSYSSGTPSFSGANVLTF. CDR3 DNA sequence: TGTGCCAGCAGTTACTCCTCCGGGACACCTTCTTTTTCTGGGGCCAACGTCCTGACTTTC.

This clonotype was counted many times. The V call is TRBV18, the J call TRBJ2-7; no clear D gene. CDR3 length: 14 amino acids. Germline V CDR1 and CDR2: KGHSH, LQKENI. V was cut by 2 bases and J by 0 bases, with 8 bases left in between. This CDR3 is CASSPGPPSYEQYF. In DNA form, the CDR3 reads TGTGCCAGCTCACCAGGGCCGCCCTCCTACGAGCAGTACTTC.

The V gene is TRBV19, the J gene TRBJ1-2; D gene unclear. Trimming took 3 bases from V and 4 from J, leaving 12 bases between them. From germline, CDR1 is LNHDA and CDR2 SQIVND (reference sequence). CDR3 length: 14 amino acids. The CDR3 bases are TGTGCCAGTAGTATTCCGGCAGGAACCTATGGCTACACCTTC. This encodes CASSIPAGTYGYTF.

The rearrangement uses TRBV6-5 and TRBJ2-1; the D call may be TRBD1 or TRBD2 (5 bases each). CDR1 is MNHEY and CDR2 is SVGAGI in the germline V gene. The V end lost 4 bases, the J end lost 6 bases, and 10 bases lay between the germline ends. The CDR3 spans 13 residues. The CDR3 nucleotides are TGTGCCAGCAGTTCCGGGACGGCCAATGAGCAGTTCTTC. Amino acids: CASSSGTANEQFF.

The rearrangement uses TRBV20-1 and TRBJ2-3; 11 positions agree with TRBD2. Germline trimming cut 4 bases from V and 2 bases from J; bases unmatched to any gene: 8. CDR3 length: 16 amino acids. Per the germline V gene, CDR1 is DFQATT and CDR2 is SNEGSKA (reference sequence). The CDR3: CSATPGTSGNTDTQYF. DNA for the CDR3: TGCAGTGCTACCCCCGGGACTAGCGGTAACACAGATACGCAGTATTTT.

In this sample, this clonotype turned up many times. The V gene is TRBV20-1, the J gene TRBJ2-5, with TRBD2 matching over 7 bases. V shed 5 bases, J shed 1 base, and the junction held 16 bases outside the gene matches. This CDR3 is 17 amino acids long. Germline assignment: CDR1 DFQATT and CDR2 SNEGSKA (reference sequence). The CDR3, as DNA: TGCAGTGCTGAGACAATGAAAGCGGGAACTTTCCAAGAGACCCAGTACTTC. Translation gives CSAETMKAGTFQETQYF.

Note on this clonotype: A much larger clone differs by one base, so this may be a read error. The rearrangement links TRBV12-3 or TRBV12-4 to TRBJ2-7; tentatively, D is TRBD1 or TRBD2 (6 bases each). V was shortened by 8 bases and J by 7 bases, with 27 bases between the two germline ends. There are 16 residues in the CDR3. The CDR3 loop is CASQRGPGSSYNEQYF. The CDR3 region has the DNA TGTGCCAGCCAACGGGGGCCTGGGAGCTCCTACAATGAGCAGTACTTC.

This clonotype came up a few times. Germline is not matched at one junction end, which may reflect a read error. V is TRBV5-6 and J is TRBJ1-1, with D uncertain. The CDR3 length is 13 residues. Germline V lookup: CDR1 SGHDT, CDR2 YYEEEE. CDR3 sequence reads: CASSFAVNAEAFF. The CDR3 DNA reads as TGTGCCAGCAGCTTCGCGGTGAACGCTGAAGCTTTCTTT. Based on the CDR3 plus reference TRBV5-6 and TRBJ1-1, the full variable domain is DAGVTQSPTHLIKTRGQQVTLRCSPKSGHDTVSWYQQALGQGPQFIFQYYEEEERQRGNFPDRFSGHQFPNYSSELNVNALLLGDSALYLCASSFAVNAEAFFGQGTRLTVV.

A note on this clonotype: This could be a read error, since a much larger clone is one nucleotide away. The chain recombines TRBV7-2 with TRBJ2-3; D is ambiguous. The end of the DNA is better explained by TRBJ2-1, so the J call may be wrong. There are 14 residues in the CDR3. The germline gives CDR1 SGHTA, CDR2 FQGNSA. The CDR3 is CASSFLQAPYEQFF. The CDR3 DNA follows: TGTGCCAGCAGCTTCTTGCAGGCCCCCTACGAGCAGTTCTTC.

This clonotype was seen only a few times. The V call is TRBV20-1, the J call TRBJ2-3; 10 nucleotides match TRBD1. Trimming removed 6 bases from V and 4 bases from J; junction bases left unmatched: 4. Germline assignment: CDR1 DFQATT and CDR2 SNEGSKA (reference sequence). This CDR3 is 13 amino acids long. CDR3 residues: CSARTGGPDTQYF. In nucleotides, the CDR3 is TGCAGTGCGCGGACAGGGGGACCAGATACGCAGTATTTT.

This clonotype showed up many times. This rearrangement joins TRBV7-9 to TRBJ2-7, with TRBD1 as a possible D gene (5 bases). CDR1 and CDR2 from the germline V gene are SEHNR and FQNEAQ (reference sequence). This CDR3 comprises 17 residues. Trimming took 5 bases from V and 9 from J, leaving 29 bases between them. CDR3 amino acids: CASSRTPFSFQPRSQYF. In DNA form, the CDR3 reads TGTGCCAGCAGCCGGACACCGTTCAGTTTCCAACCCCGGTCGCAGTACTTC.